The 7 T cell receptor beta chains reported below all come from one sample, sequenced in a study of CD8+CD57+ T cells in acquired aplastic anemia. The TCR beta profiling, which covered VDJ combination and CDR3 sequence, was carried out using genomic DNA as the template. TCRdb independently ran MiXCR on the reads; one entry per CDR3 protein. The sample has 120,000 or so distinct CDR3 sequences, around 46% seen once. Material: sorted CD4+, CD8+, or CD8+CD57+ T cells (not recorded which) from PBMCs. The receptors here all came from a human donor in good health, serving as a control.

The V gene is TRBV5-1, the J gene TRBJ2-7; TRBD2 matches 9 bases. The CDR3 sequence is 15 residues long. Trimming removed 4 bases from V and 2 bases from J; junction bases left unmatched: 7. The germline V gene has CDR1 SGHRS and CDR2 YFSETQ. The CDR3: CASSPSGRLPYEQYF. CDR3 nucleotides: TGCGCCAGCAGCCCCAGCGGGAGGCTTCCCTACGAGCAGTACTTC.

This clonotype was picked up many times. V gene TRBV4-1 combines with J gene TRBJ2-5; 10 nucleotides line up with TRBD2. The trim removed 6 bases at V and 4 bases at J, leaving 17 bases unmatched. The CDR3 runs to 18 residues. Germline V CDR1 and CDR2: MGHRA, YSYEKL. Here the CDR3 DNA reads TGCGCCAGCAGTCTAGGAGAAGCGGGGGGGCCGGGGGTAGAGACCCAGTACTTC. Amino acids: CASSLGEAGGPGVETQYF.

This clonotype was detected a few times. This chain connects TRBV10-3 to TRBJ1-2; TRBD1 might be the D (6 bases). Germline CDR1 reads ENHRY; CDR2 reads SYGVKD. There are 13 residues in the CDR3. Trimming left V 7 bases short and J 8 bases short, with 17 bases between. The CDR3 DNA follows: TGTGCCATCACCCAGGACAGATCGCGGGGCTACACCTTC. This codes for CAITQDRSRGYTF.

This clonotype is medium-sized by share. The chain employs TRBV10-3 and TRBJ1-2; TRBD1 matches at 7 bases. CDR1 and CDR2 from the germline V gene are ENHRY and SYGVKD. This CDR3 comprises 14 residues. Unmatched junction bases numbered 9, after V lost 11 bases and J lost 0 bases. DNA for the CDR3: TGTGCCGCCGCAGGGACAGCAGCTAACTATGGCTACACCTTC. This translates into CAAAGTAANYGYTF.

The chain combines TRBV7-3 with TRBJ1-6, with D uncertain. Germline CDR1 and CDR2: SGHTA and FQGTGA. Trimming removed 2 bases from V and 7 bases from J, with 15 bases in between. This CDR3 contains 16 residues. The CDR3 loop is CASSLDIGRRNSPLHF. In DNA, the CDR3 is TGTGCCAGCAGCTTAGACATCGGGCGAAGAAATTCACCCCTCCACTTT.

This clonotype appeared many times. The genes are TRBV11-1 and TRBJ1-5, with D uncertain. This CDR3 spans 15 amino acids. CDR1 is SGHAT and CDR2 is FQDESV in the germline V gene (reference sequence). V lost 0 bases and J 1 base, leaving 7 bases between the germline ends. The chain's CDR3 is CASSLASGSNQPQHF. The CDR3 DNA sequence: TGTGCCAGCAGCTTAGCCTCGGGGAGCAATCAGCCCCAGCATTTT.

This clonotype was counted a single time. The chain has TRBV7-9 and TRBJ2-7, with 7 nucleotides matching TRBD2. The V gene's germline CDR1 is SEHNR and CDR2 FQNEAQ (reference sequence). The CDR3 is 13 amino acids. The V segment lost 5 bases and the J segment 5 bases; nucleotides outside the gene matches: 6. CDR3 DNA: TGTGCCAGCAGCGCCGGGGCGGGGGACGAGCAGTACTTC. Protein sequence: CASSAGAGDEQYF.